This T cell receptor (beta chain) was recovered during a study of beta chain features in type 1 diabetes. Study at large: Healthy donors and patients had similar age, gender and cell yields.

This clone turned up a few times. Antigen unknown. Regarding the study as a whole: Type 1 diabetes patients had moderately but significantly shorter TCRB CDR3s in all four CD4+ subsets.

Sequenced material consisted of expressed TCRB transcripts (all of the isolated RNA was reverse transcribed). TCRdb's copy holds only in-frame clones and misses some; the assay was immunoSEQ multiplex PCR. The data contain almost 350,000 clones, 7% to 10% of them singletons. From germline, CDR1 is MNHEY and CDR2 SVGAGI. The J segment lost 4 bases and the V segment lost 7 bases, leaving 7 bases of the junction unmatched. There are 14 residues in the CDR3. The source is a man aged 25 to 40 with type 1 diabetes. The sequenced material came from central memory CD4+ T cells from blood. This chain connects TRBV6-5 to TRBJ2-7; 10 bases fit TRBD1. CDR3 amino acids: CASNSGTGAYEQYF. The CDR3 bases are TGTGCCAGCAACTCCGGGACAGGGGCATACGAGCAGTACTTC.